This TCR beta chain was captured by sequencing in a study of human T cells and chemical hapten exposure. Turning to the study itself: All through the approximately 22-week study, the scalp of each patient received diphenylcyclopropenone doses weekly.

Time point defined: patch test 1, 2 weeks after DPC sensitization. Noted treatment: therapeutic diphenylcyclopropenone sensitization with weekly scalp DPC. At every patch-test visit, blood was drawn before the patch test was applied. CDR1 DFQATT and CDR2 SNEGSKA come from the germline V gene (reference sequence). The V gene end was trimmed by 6 bases and the J gene end by 5 bases; junction bases not matched to a gene: 2. The CDR3 is 11 amino acids. Broader study findings: Sensitizing with DPC caused no change in TCRs above 1 in 1000 frequency.

Unique molecular identifiers were affixed to discrete cDNA molecules within the library. TCRdb independently ran MiXCR on the RACE reads; one entry per CDR3 protein. The table records approximately 350,000 distinct CDR3 sequences, approximately 6.9% of them present only once. Concerning this clonotype: Its antigen is not known.

The clonotype was recovered from a woman aged 18-29 years with alopecia areata. Some clones in this sample may be carry-over from other donors' samples. This chain uses TRBV20-1 with TRBJ2-3; 7 bases agree with TRBD2. This material consisted of whole blood, taken in connection with sensitization to the hapten diphenylcyclopropenone (DPC). CDR3 loop: CSAPGGDTQYF. CDR3 DNA sequence: TGCAGTGCACCGGGGGGAGATACGCAGTATTTT.